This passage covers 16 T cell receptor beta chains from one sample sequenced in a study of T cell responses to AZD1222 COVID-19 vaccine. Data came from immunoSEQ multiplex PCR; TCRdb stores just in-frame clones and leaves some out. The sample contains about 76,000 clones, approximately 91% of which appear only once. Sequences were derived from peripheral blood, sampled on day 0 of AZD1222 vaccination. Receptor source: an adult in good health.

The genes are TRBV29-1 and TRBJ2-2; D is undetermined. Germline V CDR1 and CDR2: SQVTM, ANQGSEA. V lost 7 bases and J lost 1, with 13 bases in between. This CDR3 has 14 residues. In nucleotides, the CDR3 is TGCAGCGCGGCGATGGTGTTGAACACCGGGGAGCTGTTTTTT. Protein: CSAAMVLNTGELFF.

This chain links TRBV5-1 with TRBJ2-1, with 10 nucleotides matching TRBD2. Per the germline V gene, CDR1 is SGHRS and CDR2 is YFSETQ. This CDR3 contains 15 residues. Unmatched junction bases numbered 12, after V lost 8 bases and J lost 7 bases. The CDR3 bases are TGCGCCAGTAAACTCCTAGCGGGAGACTCGAATGAGCAGTTCTTC. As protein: CASKLLAGDSNEQFF.

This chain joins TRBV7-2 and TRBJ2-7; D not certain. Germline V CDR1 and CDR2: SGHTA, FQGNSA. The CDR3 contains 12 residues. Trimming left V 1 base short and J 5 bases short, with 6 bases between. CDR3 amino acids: CASSLGPHEQYF. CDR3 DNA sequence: TGTGCCAGCAGCTTAGGCCCCCACGAGCAGTACTTC.

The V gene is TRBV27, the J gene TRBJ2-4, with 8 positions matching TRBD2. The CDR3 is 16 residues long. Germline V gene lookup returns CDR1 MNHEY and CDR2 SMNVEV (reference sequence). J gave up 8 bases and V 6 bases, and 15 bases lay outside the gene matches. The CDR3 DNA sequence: TGTGCCAGCAGCCCCAGGGACCTCGGGGGGGGTGACATTCAGTACTTC. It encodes CASSPRDLGGGDIQYF.

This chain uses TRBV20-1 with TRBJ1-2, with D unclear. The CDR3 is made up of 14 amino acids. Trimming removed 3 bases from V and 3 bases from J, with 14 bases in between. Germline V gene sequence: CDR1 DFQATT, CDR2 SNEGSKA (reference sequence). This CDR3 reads CSASPTRADYGYTF. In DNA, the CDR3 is TGCAGTGCTAGTCCAACGAGGGCGGACTATGGCTACACCTTC.

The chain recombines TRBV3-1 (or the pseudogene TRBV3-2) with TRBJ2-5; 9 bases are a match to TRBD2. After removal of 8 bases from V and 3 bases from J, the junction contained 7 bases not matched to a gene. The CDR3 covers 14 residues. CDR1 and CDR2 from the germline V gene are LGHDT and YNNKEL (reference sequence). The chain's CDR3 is CASFLSGREETQYF. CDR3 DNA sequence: TGTGCCAGCTTTCTTAGCGGGAGAGAAGAGACCCAGTACTTC.

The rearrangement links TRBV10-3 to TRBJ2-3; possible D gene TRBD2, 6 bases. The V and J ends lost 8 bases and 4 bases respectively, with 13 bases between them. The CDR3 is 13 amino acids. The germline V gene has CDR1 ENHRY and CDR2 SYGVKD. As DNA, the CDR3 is TGTGCCATCTCGGGCGGGGTAGCAGATACGCAGTATTTT. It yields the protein CAISGGVADTQYF.

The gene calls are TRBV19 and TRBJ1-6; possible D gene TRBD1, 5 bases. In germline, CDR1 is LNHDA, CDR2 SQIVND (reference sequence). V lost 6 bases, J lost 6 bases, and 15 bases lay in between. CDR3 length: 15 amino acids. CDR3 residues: CASSASDKPNSPLHF. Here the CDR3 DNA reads TGTGCCAGTAGCGCCTCGGACAAACCTAATTCACCCCTCCACTTT.

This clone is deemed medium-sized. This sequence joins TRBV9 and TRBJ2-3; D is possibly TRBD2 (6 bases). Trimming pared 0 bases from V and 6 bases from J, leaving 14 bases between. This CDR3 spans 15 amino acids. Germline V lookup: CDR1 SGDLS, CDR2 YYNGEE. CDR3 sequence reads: CASSVEEGSWDTQYF. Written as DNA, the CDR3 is TGTGCCAGCAGCGTAGAGGAGGGAAGTTGGGATACGCAGTATTTT.

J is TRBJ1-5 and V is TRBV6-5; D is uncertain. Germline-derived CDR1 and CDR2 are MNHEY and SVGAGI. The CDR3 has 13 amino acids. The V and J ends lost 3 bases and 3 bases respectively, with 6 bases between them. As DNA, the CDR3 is TGTGCCAGCAGTTATGGTCACAATCAGCCCCAGCATTTT. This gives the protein CASSYGHNQPQHF.

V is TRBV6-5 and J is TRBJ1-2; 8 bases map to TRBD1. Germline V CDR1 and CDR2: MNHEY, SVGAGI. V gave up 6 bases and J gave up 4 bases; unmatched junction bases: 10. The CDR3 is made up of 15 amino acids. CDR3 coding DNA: TGTGCCAGCAGACGCGGGACAGGAGATGGCTATGGCTACACCTTC. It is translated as CASRRGTGDGYGYTF.

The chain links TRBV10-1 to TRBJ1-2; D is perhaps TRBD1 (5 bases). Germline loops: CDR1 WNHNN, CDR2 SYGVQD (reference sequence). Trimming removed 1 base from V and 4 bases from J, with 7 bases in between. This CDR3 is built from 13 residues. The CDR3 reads CASSEWQGYGYTF. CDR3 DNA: TGCGCCAGCAGTGAGTGGCAGGGCTATGGCTACACCTTC.

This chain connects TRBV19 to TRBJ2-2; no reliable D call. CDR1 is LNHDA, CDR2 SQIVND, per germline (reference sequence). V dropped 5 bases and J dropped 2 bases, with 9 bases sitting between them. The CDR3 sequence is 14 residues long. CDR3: CASSEDANTGELFF. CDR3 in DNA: TGTGCCAGTAGTGAGGACGCAAACACCGGGGAGCTGTTTTTT.

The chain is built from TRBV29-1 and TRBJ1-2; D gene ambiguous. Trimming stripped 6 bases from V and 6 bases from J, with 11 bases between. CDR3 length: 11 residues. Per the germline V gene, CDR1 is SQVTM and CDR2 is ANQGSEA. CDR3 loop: CSVGLGNGYTF. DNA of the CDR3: TGCAGCGTAGGCCTTGGGAATGGCTACACCTTC.

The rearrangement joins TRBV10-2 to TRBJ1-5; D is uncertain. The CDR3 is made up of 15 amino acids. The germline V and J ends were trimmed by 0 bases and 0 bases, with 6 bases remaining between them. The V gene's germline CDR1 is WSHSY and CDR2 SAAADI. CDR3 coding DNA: TGCGCCAGCAGTGAGTCGGACGGTAGCAATCAGCCCCAGCATTTT. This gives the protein CASSESDGSNQPQHF.

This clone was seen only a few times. The CDR3 protein is CSAGGYLGWGLREQYF. The CDR3 DNA reads TGCAGTGCTGGTGGGTACTTGGGCTGGGGATTACGCGAGCAGTACTTC. The chain is built from TRBV20-1 and TRBJ2-7; D is undetermined. There are 16 residues in the CDR3. Germline V gene sequence: CDR1 DFQATT, CDR2 SNEGSKA (reference sequence). Trimming cost V 5 bases and J 6 bases, with 26 bases left between them.